Shown below are 2 T cell receptor beta chains from a single sample sequenced in a study of cytomegalovirus exposure and HLA in healthy donors. The PCR made use of 60 Vbeta and 13 Jbeta primers. The table came from immunoSEQ multiplex PCR; TCRdb's copy has only in-frame clones and leaves some out. The table shows 95,000 to 100,000 clones, with around 74% occurring only once. Sequenced material: PBMCs. These receptors were collected from a woman in her thirties or forties in good health and CMV-seronegative.

The gene calls are TRBV15 and TRBJ2-7; D possibly corresponds to TRBD1 (6 bases). The CDR3 covers 12 residues. Trimming removed 0 bases at V and 7 bases at J, with 7 bases between. Germline loops: CDR1 LNHNV, CDR2 YYDKDF (reference sequence). CDR3 amino acids: CATSRDRGEQYF. CDR3 nucleotide sequence: TGTGCCACCAGCAGAGATAGGGGGGAGCAGTACTTC.

The sample holds a few counts of this clone. The V gene is TRBV7-6, the J gene TRBJ2-3, with 11 bases that match TRBD2. The CDR3 consists of 18 residues. The germline CDR1 and CDR2 sequences are SGHVS and FNYEAQ. Unmatched junction bases numbered 11, after V lost 5 bases and J lost 1 base. This CDR3 reads CASSKGLAGPRGTDTQYF. Written as DNA, the CDR3 is TGTGCCAGCAGCAAAGGACTAGCGGGCCCACGGGGCACAGATACGCAGTATTTT.